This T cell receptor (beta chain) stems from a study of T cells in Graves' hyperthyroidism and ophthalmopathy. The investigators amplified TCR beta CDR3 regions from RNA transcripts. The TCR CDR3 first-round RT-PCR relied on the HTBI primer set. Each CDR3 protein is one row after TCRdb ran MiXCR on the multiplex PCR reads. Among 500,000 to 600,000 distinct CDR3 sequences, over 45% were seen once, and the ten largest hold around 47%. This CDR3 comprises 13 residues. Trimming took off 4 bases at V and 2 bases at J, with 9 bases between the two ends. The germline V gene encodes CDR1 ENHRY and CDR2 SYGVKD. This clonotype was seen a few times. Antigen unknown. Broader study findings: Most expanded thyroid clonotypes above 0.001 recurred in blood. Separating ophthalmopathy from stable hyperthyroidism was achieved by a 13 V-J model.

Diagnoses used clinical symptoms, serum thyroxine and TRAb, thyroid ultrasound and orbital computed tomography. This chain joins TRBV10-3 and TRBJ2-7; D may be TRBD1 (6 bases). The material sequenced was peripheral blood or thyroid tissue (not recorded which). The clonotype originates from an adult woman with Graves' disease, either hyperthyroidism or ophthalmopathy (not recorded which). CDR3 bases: TGTGCCATCAGTGGGGACACACCCTACGAGCAGTACTTC. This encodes CAISGDTPYEQYF.